These 7 T cell receptor beta chains share one sample of origin, sequenced in a study of lymphopenia after photon versus proton radiotherapy. Using immunoSEQ multiplex PCR, the repertoire was profiled, and TCRdb retains in-frame clones only, with some absent. The table lists tens of thousands of clones, roughly four fifths of them singletons. Sequencing used peripheral blood, obtained from a patient treated with photon-based radiotherapy. The receptors stem from a woman aged 50 to 60 with pancreatic cancer.

The V and J genes are TRBV5-1 and TRBJ2-2, with D maybe TRBD1 (5 bases). The V end lost 4 bases, the J end lost 1 base, and 14 bases lay between the germline ends. Germline V gene lookup returns CDR1 SGHRS and CDR2 YFSETQ. CDR3 length: 16 residues. The CDR3 sequence: CASSPGWQGNTGELFF. The CDR3 bases are TGCGCCAGCAGCCCTGGGTGGCAGGGGAACACCGGGGAGCTGTTTTTT.

This chain links TRBV5-4 with TRBJ1-4, with TRBD1 identical over 12 bases. The CDR3 consists of 14 residues. The junction had 2 bases not matched to a gene; V was cut back by 4 bases and J by 7 bases. Germline CDR1 and CDR2: SGHNT and YYREEE (reference sequence). The CDR3 loop is CASSPGQGAEKLFF. The CDR3 DNA reads as TGTGCCAGCAGCCCGGGACAGGGGGCTGAAAAACTGTTTTTT.

This chain connects TRBV19 to TRBJ2-6; no firm D call. The V gene lost 9 bases and the J gene lost 0 bases, with 6 bases spanning the gap. This CDR3 comprises 13 residues. In germline, CDR1 is LNHDA, CDR2 SQIVND (reference sequence). The CDR3, as DNA: TGTGCCAGCGACCGCTCTGGGGCCAACGTCCTGACTTTC. Translated, it gives CASDRSGANVLTF.

V gene TRBV28 combines with J gene TRBJ1-4; TRBD1 matches at 9 bases. CDR3 length equals 14 residues. Losses at the gene ends were 5 bases for V and 10 bases for J; bases not matched to a gene: 8. Germline loops: CDR1 MDHEN, CDR2 SYDVKM. The CDR3 sequence: CASSPATGGGKLFF. CDR3 bases: TGTGCCAGCAGTCCCGCGACAGGGGGAGGAAAACTGTTTTTT. Supplemented by reference TRBV28 and TRBJ1-4, the full variable domain reads DVKVTQSSRYLVKRTGEKVFLECVQDMDHENMFWYRQDPGLGLRLIYFSYDVKMKEKGDIPEGYSVSREKKERFSLILESASTNQTSMYLCASSPATGGGKLFFGSGTQLSVL.

V usage is TRBV6-1 and J usage is TRBJ2-4; 12 bases are a match to TRBD1. The J segment lost 1 base and the V segment lost 4 bases, leaving 2 bases of the junction unmatched. The CDR3 loop spans 16 amino acids. Germline values: CDR1 MNHNS, CDR2 SASEGT. This CDR3 reads CASSGDRGPAKNIQYF. CDR3 sequence (DNA): TGTGCCAGCAGTGGGGACAGGGGGCCCGCCAAAAACATTCAGTACTTC.

This clone was counted only a few times. The chain links TRBV7-9 to TRBJ1-2; tentative D call: TRBD1 (5 bases). This CDR3 region has 17 residues. Between the trimmed V and J ends, which lost 7 bases and 4 bases, there was a span of 25 bases. Germline CDR1 SEHNR, CDR2 FQNEAQ (reference sequence). This CDR3 is CASIIPRPQDEFYGYTF. DNA of the CDR3: TGTGCCAGCATTATACCACGGCCACAGGACGAATTCTATGGCTACACCTTC. Based on the CDR3 plus reference TRBV7-9 and TRBJ1-2, the full variable domain is DTGVSQNPRHKITKRGQNVTFRCDPISEHNRLYWYRQTLGQGPEFLTYFQNEAQLEKSRLLSDRFSAERPKGSFSTLEIQRTEQGDSAMYLCASIIPRPQDEFYGYTFGSGTRLTVV.

The chain carries TRBV13 and TRBJ1-1, with unresolved D. The CDR3 has 15 residues. Trimming shortened V by 0 bases and J by 5 bases, and 13 bases separated the two germline ends. Germline values: CDR1 PRHDT, CDR2 FYEKMQ (reference sequence). The DNA of the CDR3 is TGTGCCAGCAGCTTAGGCCTCGACCTCCAGACTGAAGCTTTCTTT. Residues: CASSLGLDLQTEAFF.